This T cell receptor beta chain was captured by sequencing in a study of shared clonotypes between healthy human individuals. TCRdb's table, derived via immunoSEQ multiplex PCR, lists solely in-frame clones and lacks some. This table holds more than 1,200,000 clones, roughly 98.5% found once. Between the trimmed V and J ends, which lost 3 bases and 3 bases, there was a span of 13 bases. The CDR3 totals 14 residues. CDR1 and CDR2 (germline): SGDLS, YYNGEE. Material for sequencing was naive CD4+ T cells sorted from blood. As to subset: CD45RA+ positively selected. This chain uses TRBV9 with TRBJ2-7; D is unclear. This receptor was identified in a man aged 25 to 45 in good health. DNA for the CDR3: TGTGCCAGCAGCGGCCCTAGTTGGAGCTACGAGCAGTACTTC. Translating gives CASSGPSWSYEQYF.